One T cell receptor beta chain is described in this entry. This specimen comes from a study of control samples from healthy donors and cancer patients. CDR1 WNHNN and CDR2 SYGVQD come from the germline V gene (reference sequence). This CDR3 has 16 residues. Trimming shortened V by 0 bases and J by 3 bases, and 14 bases separated the two germline ends. TCRdb's table, derived via immunoSEQ multiplex PCR, lists solely in-frame clones and lacks some. The sample lists about 190,000 clones, about 90% seen once, with 1.5% to 2% in the top ten. Sequenced input: blood. V and J are TRBV10-1 and TRBJ1-1, with a tentative D call TRBD1 (6 bases). The source is a man aged 25-45 years in good health. In DNA, the CDR3 is TGCGCCAGCAGTGAGTCTTCTGTGACAGGTTACACTGAAGCTTTCTTT. This gives the protein CASSESSVTGYTEAFF.